This T cell receptor (beta chain) emerged from a study of CD4 T cells in relation to SARS-CoV-2 and coronaviruses. Study summary: Crossreactive spike epitopes shared across donors were mapped to their HLA restriction. Whole-study findings and limits: In roughly 65% of donors, memory CD4+ clonotypes crossrecognized SARS-CoV-2 and at least one common cold coronavirus spike.

Unexposed donor CD4+ T cells date from about 2011-2018, before the COVID-19 pandemic. The cells were cultured for about 10 days before CD4+ T cells were isolated. Cultures held under 2.5 million PBMCs per well with 9 to 10 IU/ml IL-2. Between the trimmed V and J ends, which lost 8 bases and 0 bases, there was a span of 14 bases. The CDR3 covers 15 residues. Germline values: CDR1 MNHEY, CDR2 SVGAGI. Comment on this clone: What it binds is unknown.

Some clones are missing from TCRdb's copy, which holds only in-frame ones; the method was immunoSEQ multiplex PCR. The repertoire holds about 18,000 clones, with about four fifths as singletons. The sequencing input was CD4+ T cells from PBMCs, cultured in vitro. The chain employs TRBV6-5 and TRBJ1-3, with D uncertain. The TCR comes from a human donor in good health. The CDR3 loop is CASAYLGYSGNTIYF. The CDR3, as DNA: TGTGCCAGCGCTTATCTCGGATACTCTGGAAACACCATATATTTT.